This T cell receptor (beta chain) stems from a study of cytomegalovirus exposure and HLA in healthy donors. Study-level information: The same platform was used for the 120 validation repertoires and the 600 to 850 first-cohort repertoires, a later analysis reported.

Notes on the study in general: The tendency of first-cohort TCR clusters to co-occur in the 120 or so validation repertoires was identified by a subsequent analysis.

A roughly 120-subject validation cohort, separate from the 666-subject first cohort, supplied the donors. CDR3 length equals 11 residues. Trimming removed 5 bases at V and 2 bases at J, with 5 bases between. CDR1 and CDR2 from the germline V gene are DFQATT and SNEGSKA (reference sequence). TCRdb's copy holds only in-frame clones and misses some; the assay was immunoSEQ multiplex PCR. The sample holds fewer than 150,000 clones; approximately 88% are singletons and the top ten take 1.5% to 2%. A note on this clone: Antigen specificity is unknown.

The origin of this receptor is a man aged 18 to 35 in good health and CMV-seronegative. The chain carries TRBV20-1 and TRBJ2-3; D call uncertain. What was sequenced was PBMCs. The CDR3 loop reads CSAPNTDTQYF. The DNA for the CDR3 is TGCAGTGCTCCAAACACAGATACGCAGTATTTT.